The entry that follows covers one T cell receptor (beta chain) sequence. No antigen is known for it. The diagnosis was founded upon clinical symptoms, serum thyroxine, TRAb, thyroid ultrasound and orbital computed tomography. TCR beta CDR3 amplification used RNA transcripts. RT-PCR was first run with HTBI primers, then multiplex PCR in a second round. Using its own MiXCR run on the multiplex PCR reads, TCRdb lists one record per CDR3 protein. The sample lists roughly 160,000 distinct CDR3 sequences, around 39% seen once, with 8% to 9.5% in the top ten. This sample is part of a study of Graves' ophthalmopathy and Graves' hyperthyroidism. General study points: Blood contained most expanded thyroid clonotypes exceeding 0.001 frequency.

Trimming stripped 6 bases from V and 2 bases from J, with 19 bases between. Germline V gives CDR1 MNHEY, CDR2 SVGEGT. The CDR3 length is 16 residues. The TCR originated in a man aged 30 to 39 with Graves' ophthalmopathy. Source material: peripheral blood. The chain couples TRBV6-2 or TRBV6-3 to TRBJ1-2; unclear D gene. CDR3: CASSLGPGRPNYGYTF. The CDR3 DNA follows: TGTGCCAGCAGCCTCGGACCCGGAAGGCCAAACTATGGCTACACCTTC.